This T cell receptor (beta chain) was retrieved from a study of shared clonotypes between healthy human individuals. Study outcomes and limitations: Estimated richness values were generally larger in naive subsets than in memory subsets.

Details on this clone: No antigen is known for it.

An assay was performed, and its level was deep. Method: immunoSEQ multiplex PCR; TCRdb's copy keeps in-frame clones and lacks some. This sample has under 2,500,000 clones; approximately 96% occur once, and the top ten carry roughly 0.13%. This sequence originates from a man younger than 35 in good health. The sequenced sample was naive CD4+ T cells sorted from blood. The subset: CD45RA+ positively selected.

The CDR3 here is CASSLEQFSYNEQFF. The CDR3 region has the DNA TGTGCCAGCAGCTTGGAACAGTTCTCCTACAATGAGCAGTTCTTC. The rearrangement joins TRBV5-4 to TRBJ2-1; D remains ambiguous. This CDR3 comprises 15 residues. V gave up 0 bases and J gave up 0 bases, with 7 bases separating them. Germline CDR1 and CDR2: SGHNT and YYREEE (reference sequence).